Detailed here is one T cell receptor (beta chain). Its antigen is as yet unknown. The data were taken from a study of T cell responses to AZD1222 COVID-19 vaccine. The study, taken as a whole, reports: Compared with day 0, the breadth and depth of the Spike-specific TCR repertoire rose significantly after two doses of AZD1222.

Germline V gives CDR1 SGHVS, CDR2 FNYEAQ. This CDR3 is built from 15 residues. V shed 0 bases and J shed 0 bases, with 7 bases lying between them. TCRdb keeps only in-frame clones here, not all; method: immunoSEQ multiplex PCR. The table has fewer than 120,000 clones, about 87% seen once; the top ten hold over 1.5%. The source material was peripheral blood, sampled on day 0 of AZD1222 vaccination. The rearrangement joins TRBV7-6 to TRBJ2-3; D gene unclear. The receptor comes from an adult in good health. The CDR3 loop is CASSLAGASTDTQYF. The CDR3 DNA sequence: TGTGCCAGCAGCTTAGCGGGCGCCAGCACAGATACGCAGTATTTT.